This T cell receptor (beta chain) was observed in a study of blood T cells in healthy people across ages. Study background: Using template switching, researchers captured about one barcoded beta molecule for each two T cells.

Each of the donors had around 9 milliliters of peripheral blood drawn into EDTA-treated Vacutainer tubes. Trimming removed 5 bases from V and 1 base from J, with 8 bases in between. CDR1 is SGDLS, CDR2 YYNGEE, per germline. The CDR3 loop spans 13 amino acids. Together with a sample-barcoded 5' primer, a J-beta primer mix was included in a second PCR lasting roughly 6 to 12 cycles. TCRdb reprocessed the 5' RACE reads via MiXCR and lists one record per CDR3 protein. The data hold 1 million to 1.2 million distinct CDR3 sequences, with around two fifths observed a single time. This clonotype was counted many times. Its antigen remains unknown. Notes on the study in general: Considered underestimates were the diversity estimates obtained from one million T cells. Changes in expanded clonotypes were possibly confounded, as the CMV status of donors was unknown.

The clonotype originates from a man aged 18 to 35 in good health. V gene TRBV9 combines with J gene TRBJ2-3, with unresolved D. The sample was blood. The CDR3 reads CASSVLGTDTQYF. The CDR3 bases are TGTGCCAGCAGTGTCCTAGGCACAGATACGCAGTATTTT.